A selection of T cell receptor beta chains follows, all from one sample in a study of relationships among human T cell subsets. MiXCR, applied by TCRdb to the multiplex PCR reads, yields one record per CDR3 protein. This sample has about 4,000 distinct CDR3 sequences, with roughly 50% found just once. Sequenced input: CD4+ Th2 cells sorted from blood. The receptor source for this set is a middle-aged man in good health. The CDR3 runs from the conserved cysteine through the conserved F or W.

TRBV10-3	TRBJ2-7	CAISESWGSDPYEQYF
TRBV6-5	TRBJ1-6	CAVGRRDNSPLHF
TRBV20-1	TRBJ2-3	CSATDSGSRTDTQYF
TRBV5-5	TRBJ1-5	CASSFGQYSNQPQHF
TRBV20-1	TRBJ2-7	CSAPPGLAGTGRGEQYF
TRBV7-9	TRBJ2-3	CASSQEHKSGRARDTQYF
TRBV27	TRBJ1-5	CASSLGRENQPQHF
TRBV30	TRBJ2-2	CAWSVERTGELFF
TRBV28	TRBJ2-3	CASFQAGAGAITDTQYF
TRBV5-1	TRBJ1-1	CASSRMENTEAFF
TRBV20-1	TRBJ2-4	CSAPRDRIVNIQYF
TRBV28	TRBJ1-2	CASSSTPVGLSLRGYTF
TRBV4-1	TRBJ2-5	CASSQGRAGRQETQYF
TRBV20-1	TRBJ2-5	CSAREARDPQETQYF
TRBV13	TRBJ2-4	CASSGGRTGESIQYF
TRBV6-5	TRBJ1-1	CASSWIGMNTEAFF
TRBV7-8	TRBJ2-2	CASSTGLAGGANTGELFF
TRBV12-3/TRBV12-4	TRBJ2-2	CASTPRDRAATGELFF
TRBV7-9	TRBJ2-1	CASSPRAGQGHNEQFF
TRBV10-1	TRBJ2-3	CASSGGPLAGVGTDTQYF
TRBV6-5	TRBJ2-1	CASSYINRGKSSYNEQFF
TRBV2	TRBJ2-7	CASSDLAATYEQYF
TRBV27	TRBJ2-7	CASSSRGRGEQYF
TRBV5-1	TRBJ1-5	CASSTGQNNQPQHF
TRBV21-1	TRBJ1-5	CASSKGGPFRTQHF
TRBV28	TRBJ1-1	CASSAGTMNTEAFF
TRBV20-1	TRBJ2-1	CSAGASGYEQFF
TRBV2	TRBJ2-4	CASSADGGGQGNIQYF
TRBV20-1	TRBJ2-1	CSAQNRLAGSGEQFF
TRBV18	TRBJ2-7	CASSPGSDRNYEQYF